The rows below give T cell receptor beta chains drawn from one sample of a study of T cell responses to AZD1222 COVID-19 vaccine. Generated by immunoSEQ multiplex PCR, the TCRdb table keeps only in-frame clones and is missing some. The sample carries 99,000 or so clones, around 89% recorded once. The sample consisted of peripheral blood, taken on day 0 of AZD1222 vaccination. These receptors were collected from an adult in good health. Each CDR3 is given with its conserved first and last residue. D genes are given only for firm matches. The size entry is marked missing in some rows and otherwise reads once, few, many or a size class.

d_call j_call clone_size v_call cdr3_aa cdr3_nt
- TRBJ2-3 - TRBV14 CASSQLQRWGTDTQYF TGTGCCAGCAGCCAATTACAGCGCTGGGGCACAGATACGCAGTATTTT
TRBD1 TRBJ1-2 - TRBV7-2 CASSSNGWGTGDGYTF TGTGCCAGCAGCTCCAACGGTTGGGGGACAGGGGATGGCTACACCTTC
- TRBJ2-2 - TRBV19 CASSAADTGELFF TGTGCCAGTAGCGCGGCGGACACCGGGGAGCTGTTTTTT
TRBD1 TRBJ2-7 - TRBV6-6 CASIEGASYEQYF TGTGCCAGCATAGAGGGGGCCTCCTACGAGCAGTACTTC
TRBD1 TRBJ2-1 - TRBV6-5 CASSRRSTGGNEQFF TGTGCCAGCAGTCGGAGGTCAACAGGGGGCAATGAGCAGTTCTTC
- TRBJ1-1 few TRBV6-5 CASPSQGGKAFF TGTGCCAGCCCCTCCCAGGGAGGAAAAGCTTTCTTT
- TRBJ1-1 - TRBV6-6 CASSSGGGDSEAFF TGTGCCAGCAGTTCGGGGGGGGGAGACTCTGAAGCTTTCTTT
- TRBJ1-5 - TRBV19 CASSASRQRYSNQPQHF TGTGCCAGTAGTGCCTCACGACAGCGGTATAGCAATCAGCCCCAGCATTTT
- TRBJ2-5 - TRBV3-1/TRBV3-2 CASSRHEGLVRETQYF TGTGCCAGCAGCCGACACGAGGGGCTGGTTCGAGAGACCCAGTACTTC
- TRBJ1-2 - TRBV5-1 CASSPPLDALDGYTF TGCGCCAGCAGCCCGCCTCTTGATGCGCTGGATGGCTACACCTTC
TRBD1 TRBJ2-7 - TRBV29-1 CSVEVAGGESFLAYEQYF TGCAGCGTTGAAGTGGCAGGGGGAGAATCGTTCCTTGCCTACGAGCAGTACTTC
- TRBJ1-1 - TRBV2 CASSEGVAFF TGTGCCAGCAGTGAAGGGGTAGCTTTCTTT
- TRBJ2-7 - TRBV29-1 CSVDIIGSYEQYF TGCAGCGTTGATATTATTGGCAGCTACGAGCAGTACTTC
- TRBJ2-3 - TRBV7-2 CASSLPGGRVTQYF TGTGCCAGCAGCTTGCCCGGAGGACGGGTTACGCAGTATTTT
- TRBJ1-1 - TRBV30 CAWKTQAEAFF TGTGCCTGGAAAACACAGGCTGAAGCTTTCTTT
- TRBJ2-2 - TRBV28 CASSLLGNTGELFF TGTGCCAGCAGTTTATTGGGGAACACCGGGGAGCTGTTTTTT
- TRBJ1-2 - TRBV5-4 CASRNRTERYGYTF TGTGCCAGCAGAAATAGGACAGAGAGATATGGCTACACCTTC
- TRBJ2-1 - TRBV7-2 CASRRLVLNNEQFF TGTGCCAGCAGACGACTAGTCCTGAACAATGAGCAGTTCTTC
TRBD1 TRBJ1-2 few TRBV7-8 CASSPDSPGQGRSVGYTF TGTGCCAGCAGCCCCGATAGCCCGGGACAGGGGAGATCCGTTGGCTACACCTTC
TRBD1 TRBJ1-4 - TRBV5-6 CASNGGQGNEKLFF TGTGCCAGCAACGGGGGACAGGGTAATGAAAAACTGTTTTTT
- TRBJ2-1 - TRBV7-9 CASRTSWRGGAVDEQFF TGTGCCAGCAGGACCTCGTGGCGTGGGGGGGCCGTGGATGAGCAGTTCTTC
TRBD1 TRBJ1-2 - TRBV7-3 CASSPMQGAQSNGYTF TGTGCCAGCAGCCCGATGCAGGGGGCGCAATCGAATGGCTACACCTTC
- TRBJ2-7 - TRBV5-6 CASSSFGGGTLFEQYF TGTGCCAGCAGCTCCTTTGGGGGAGGGACACTTTTCGAGCAGTACTTC
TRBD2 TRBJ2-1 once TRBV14 CASSHLGLMYNEQFF TGTGCCAGCAGCCATCTGGGACTAATGTACAATGAGCAGTTCTTC
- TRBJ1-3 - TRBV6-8 CASTCRGQFFRNTIYF TGTGCCAGCACTTGCCGAGGACAGTTCTTTAGAAACACCATATATTTT
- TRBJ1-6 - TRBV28 CASRETGAFKDNSPLHF TGTGCCAGCAGAGAGACAGGAGCCTTTAAAGATAATTCACCCCTCCACTTT
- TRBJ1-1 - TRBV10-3 CAISEQGNTEAFF TGTGCCATCAGTGAACAGGGGAACACTGAAGCTTTCTTT
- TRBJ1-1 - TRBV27 CASTTRRGTALGTEAFF TGTGCCAGCACCACAAGAAGGGGGACGGCCTTGGGCACTGAAGCTTTCTTT
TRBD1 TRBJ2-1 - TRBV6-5 CASSYSPGTGHEQFF TGTGCCAGCAGTTACTCACCCGGGACAGGGCATGAGCAGTTCTTC
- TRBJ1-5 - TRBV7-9 CASSRQENQPQHF TGTGCCAGCAGCCGACAGGAGAATCAGCCCCAGCATTTT
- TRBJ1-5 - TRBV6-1 CASSEPRTNQPQHF TGTGCCAGCAGTGAACCCAGGACTAATCAGCCCCAGCATTTT
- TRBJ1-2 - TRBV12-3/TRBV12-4 CASSSGADYGYTF TGTGCCAGCAGTTCCGGGGCCGACTATGGCTACACCTTC
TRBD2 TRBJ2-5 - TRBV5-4 CASTLGGSGGVGETQYF TGTGCCAGCACCTTAGGAGGTAGCGGGGGGGTCGGTGAGACCCAGTACTTC
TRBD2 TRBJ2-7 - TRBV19 CASSPTPSGAYEQYF TGTGCCAGTAGCCCCACACCAAGCGGGGCCTACGAGCAGTACTTC
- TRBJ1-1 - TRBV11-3 CASSLDGSEAFF TGTGCCAGCAGCTTAGACGGATCTGAAGCTTTCTTT
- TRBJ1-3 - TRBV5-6 CASSLERGNTIYF TGTGCCAGCAGCTTGGAACGTGGAAACACCATATATTTT
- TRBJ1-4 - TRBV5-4 CASSLVGTNEKLFF TGTGCCAGCAGCTTGGTGGGCACTAATGAAAAACTGTTTTTT
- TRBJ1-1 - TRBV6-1 CASSEGEGGGTEAFF TGTGCCAGCAGTGAAGGGGAAGGGGGGGGCACTGAAGCTTTCTTT
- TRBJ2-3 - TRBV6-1 CASSEADYSSDTQYF TGTGCCAGCAGTGAAGCAGACTATAGCTCGGATACGCAGTATTTT
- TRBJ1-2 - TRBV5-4 CASSVNYGHYGYTF TGTGCCAGCAGCGTAAATTACGGCCACTATGGCTACACCTTC
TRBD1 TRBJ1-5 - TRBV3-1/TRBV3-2 CASSQGPSGGGNQPQHF TGTGCCAGCAGCCAAGGACCTTCAGGGGGCGGCAATCAGCCCCAGCATTTT
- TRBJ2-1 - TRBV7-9 CASSYSVGTNEQFF TGTGCCAGCAGCTATTCAGTGGGGACCAATGAGCAGTTCTTC